This T cell receptor beta chain comes out of a study of T cells after yellow fever vaccination. Study details: Researchers used SMART-Seq v4 Ultra Low Input to prepare fractions that had low cell numbers. Study outcomes and limitations: Most clones from primary vaccination were detected again post-booster (roughly 95% CD4, 88% CD8). Repertoires sorted by FACS could include abundant clonotypes that are contaminants from the bulk population.

Ten or more counts support this clonotype. What it recognizes is unknown. Production of TCR cDNA was by 5'RACE template switching, which also added a universal primer site and UMIs. Each CDR3 protein gets one entry after TCRdb re-called the 5' RACE reads with MiXCR. The sample contains around 250,000 distinct CDR3 sequences, about 7% of which appear only once. Trimming removed 5 bases from V and 10 bases from J, with 18 bases in between. The CDR3 is made up of 15 amino acids. Germline CDR1 is SEHNR and CDR2 is FQNEAQ (reference sequence). This TCR was recovered from a man aged 25-40 years who received the YFV17D yellow fever vaccine. The input for sequencing was CD4+ T cells sorted from PBMCs, taken 15 days after the yellow fever booster vaccination. The chain carries TRBV7-9 and TRBJ1-6; D unresolved. The CDR3 region is CASSPTRGRVSPLHF. The DNA of the CDR3 is TGTGCCAGCAGCCCAACTCGGGGTCGGGTCTCACCCCTCCACTTT.